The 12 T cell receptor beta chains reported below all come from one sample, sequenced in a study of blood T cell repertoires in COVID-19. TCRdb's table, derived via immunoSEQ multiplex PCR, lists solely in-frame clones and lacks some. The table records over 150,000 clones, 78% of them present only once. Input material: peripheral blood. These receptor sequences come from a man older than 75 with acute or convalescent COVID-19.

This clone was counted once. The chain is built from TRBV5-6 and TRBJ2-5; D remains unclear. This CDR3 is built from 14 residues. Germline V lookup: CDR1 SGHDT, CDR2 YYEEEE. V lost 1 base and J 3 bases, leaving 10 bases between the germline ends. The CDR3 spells CASSLNRLEETQYF. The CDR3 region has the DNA TGTGCCAGCAGCTTGAACCGGTTGGAAGAGACCCAGTACTTC.

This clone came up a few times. CDR3 amino acids: CASSESRGLNSGYTF. The CDR3 DNA sequence: TGTGCCAGCAGTGAATCGAGGGGGTTGAATAGTGGCTACACCTTC. This chain uses TRBV25-1 with TRBJ1-2; perhaps TRBD1 as D (6 bases). The germline V and J ends were trimmed by 1 base and 7 bases, with 16 bases remaining between them. The CDR3 runs to 15 residues. Germline values: CDR1 MGHDK, CDR2 SYGVNS.

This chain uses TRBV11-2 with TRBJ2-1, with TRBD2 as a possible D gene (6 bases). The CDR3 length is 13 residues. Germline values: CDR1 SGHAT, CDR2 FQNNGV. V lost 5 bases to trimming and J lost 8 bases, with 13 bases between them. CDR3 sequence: CASSQNWGDEQFF. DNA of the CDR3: TGTGCCAGCAGCCAAAACTGGGGGGATGAGCAGTTCTTC.

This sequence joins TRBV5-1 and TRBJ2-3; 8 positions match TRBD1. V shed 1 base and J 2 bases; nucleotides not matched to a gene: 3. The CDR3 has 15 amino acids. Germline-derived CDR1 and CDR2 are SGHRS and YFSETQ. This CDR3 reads CASSLSGQVTDTQYF. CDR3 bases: TGCGCCAGCAGCTTGTCGGGACAGGTCACAGATACGCAGTATTTT.

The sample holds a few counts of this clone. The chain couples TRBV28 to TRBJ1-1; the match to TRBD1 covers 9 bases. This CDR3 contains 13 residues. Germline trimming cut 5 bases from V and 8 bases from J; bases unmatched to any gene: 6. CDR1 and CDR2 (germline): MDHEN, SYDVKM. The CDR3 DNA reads TGTGCCAGCAGTCCGGCCGACAGGGGGGAAGCTTTCTTT. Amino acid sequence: CASSPADRGEAFF.

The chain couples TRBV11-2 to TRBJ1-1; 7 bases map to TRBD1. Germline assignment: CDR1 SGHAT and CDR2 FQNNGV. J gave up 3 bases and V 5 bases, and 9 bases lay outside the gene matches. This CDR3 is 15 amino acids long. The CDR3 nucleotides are TGTGCCAGCAGCCAGATAAGGGGGCTTCACACTGAAGCTTTCTTT. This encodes CASSQIRGLHTEAFF.

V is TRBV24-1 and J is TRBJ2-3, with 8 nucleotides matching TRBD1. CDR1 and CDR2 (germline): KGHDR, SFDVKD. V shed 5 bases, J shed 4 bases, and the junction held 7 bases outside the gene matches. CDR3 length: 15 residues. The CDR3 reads CATSVAGGSADTQYF. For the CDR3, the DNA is TGTGCCACCAGTGTTGCAGGGGGCTCCGCAGATACGCAGTATTTT.

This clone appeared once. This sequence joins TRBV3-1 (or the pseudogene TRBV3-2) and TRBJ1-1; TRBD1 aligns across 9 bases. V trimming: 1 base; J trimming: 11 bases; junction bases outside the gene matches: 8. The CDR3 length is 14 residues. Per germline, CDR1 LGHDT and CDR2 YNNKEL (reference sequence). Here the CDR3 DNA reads TGTGCCAGCAGCCAAGTTCGGGGACAGGGTTTTGCTTTCTTT. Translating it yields CASSQVRGQGFAFF.

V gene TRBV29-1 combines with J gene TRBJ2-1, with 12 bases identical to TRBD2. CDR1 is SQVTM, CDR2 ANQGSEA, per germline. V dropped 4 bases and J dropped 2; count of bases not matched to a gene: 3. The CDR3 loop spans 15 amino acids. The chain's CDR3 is CSVAPSGGAYNEQFF. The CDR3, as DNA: TGCAGCGTTGCTCCTAGCGGGGGGGCCTACAATGAGCAGTTCTTC.

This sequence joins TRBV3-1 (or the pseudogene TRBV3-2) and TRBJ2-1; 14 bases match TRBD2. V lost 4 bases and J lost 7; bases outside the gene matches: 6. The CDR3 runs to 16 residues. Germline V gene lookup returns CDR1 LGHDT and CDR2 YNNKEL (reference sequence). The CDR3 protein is CASSLWTSGGMNEQFF. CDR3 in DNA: TGTGCCAGCAGCCTTTGGACTAGCGGGGGGATGAATGAGCAGTTCTTC.

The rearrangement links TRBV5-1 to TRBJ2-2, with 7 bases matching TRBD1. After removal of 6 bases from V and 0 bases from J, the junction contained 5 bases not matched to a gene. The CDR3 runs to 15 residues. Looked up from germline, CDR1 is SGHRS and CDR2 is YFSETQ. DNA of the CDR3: TGCGCCAGCACCCCCGGGACAGCGAACACCGGGGAGCTGTTTTTT. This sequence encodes CASTPGTANTGELFF.

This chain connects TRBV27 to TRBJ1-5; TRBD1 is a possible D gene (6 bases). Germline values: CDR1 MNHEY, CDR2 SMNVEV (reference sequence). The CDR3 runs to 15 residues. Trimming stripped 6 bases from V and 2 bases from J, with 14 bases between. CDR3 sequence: CASRIQGAGNQPQHF. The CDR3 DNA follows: TGTGCCAGCAGAATACAGGGTGCGGGCAATCAGCCCCAGCATTTT.